The rows below give T cell receptor beta chains drawn from one sample of a study of cytomegalovirus exposure and HLA in healthy donors. The assay was immunoSEQ multiplex PCR, and TCRdb's table has in-frame clones only and misses some. The table shows some 100,000 clones, with more than 65% occurring only once. The sequenced material came from PBMCs. The receptor set was obtained from a man aged 40-50 years in good health and CMV-seropositive. Both conserved end residues are part of each CDR3. A D gene is named only where the DNA matches it firmly. The size field is filled for only some rows; it gives once, few, many or a size class.

V	J	length	D	size	CDR3	DNA
TRBV19	TRBJ2-3	15	TRBD2	-	CASSILAGGSDTQYF	TGTGCCAGTAGTATCCTAGCGGGGGGTTCAGATACGCAGTATTTT
TRBV9	TRBJ2-7	14	-	-	CASSPLPHSYEQYF	TGTGCCAGCAGCCCCCTTCCACACTCCTACGAGCAGTACTTC
TRBV7-9	TRBJ1-1	13	-	-	CASSSSGGTEAFF	TGTGCCAGCAGCTCCTCCGGAGGCACTGAAGCTTTCTTT
TRBV19	TRBJ2-5	15	-	-	CASSPSPRRMKTQYF	TGTGCCAGTAGCCCGTCACCACGGAGGATGAAGACCCAGTACTTC
TRBV5-1	TRBJ2-1	18	TRBD2	few	CASSTGLAGGSYYNEQFF	TGCGCCAGCAGCACGGGACTAGCGGGGGGGTCTTACTACAATGAGCAGTTCTTC
TRBV6-4	TRBJ2-5	16	TRBD2	-	CASSDSPAGGLETQYF	TGTGCCAGCAGTGACTCGCCAGCGGGGGGCCTGGAGACCCAGTACTTC
TRBV11-1	TRBJ2-7	17	-	-	CASSLSNRAPPWGEQYF	TGTGCCAGCAGCTTATCGAACAGGGCCCCCCCTTGGGGCGAGCAGTACTTC
TRBV25-1	TRBJ1-1	14	-	few	CASMVAREGSEAFF	TGTGCCAGCATGGTCGCGCGGGAGGGTTCTGAAGCTTTCTTT
TRBV6-1	TRBJ1-2	13	-	-	CASIGDIFYGYTF	TGTGCCAGCATCGGGGACATATTCTATGGCTACACCTTC
TRBV19	TRBJ1-5	17	-	once	CASRAPGVKLAGQPQHF	TGTGCCAGTAGGGCGCCAGGGGTTAAGTTGGCGGGTCAGCCCCAGCATTTT
TRBV5-1	TRBJ1-4	15	-	-	CASSLKEGRNEKLFF	TGCGCCAGCAGCTTGAAGGAGGGTAGAAATGAAAAACTGTTTTTT
TRBV5-4	TRBJ1-2	14	TRBD1	once	CASSIGQVDYGYTF	TGTGCCAGCAGCATAGGACAGGTAGACTATGGCTACACCTTC
TRBV7-6	TRBJ2-7	14	-	-	CASSVQDKAYEQYF	TGTGCCAGCAGCGTTCAGGACAAAGCCTACGAGCAGTACTTC
TRBV27	TRBJ2-7	15	TRBD1	-	CASSLRGQGFYEQYF	TGTGCCAGCAGTTTACGTGGACAGGGGTTCTACGAGCAGTACTTC
TRBV10-3	TRBJ2-6	17	TRBD1	-	CAISELGGPSGANVLTF	TGTGCCATCAGTGAGTTAGGGGGCCCCTCTGGGGCCAACGTCCTGACTTTC
TRBV5-1	TRBJ2-2	14	-	-	CASSPLVNTGELFF	TGCGCCAGCAGCCCCCTTGTGAACACCGGGGAGCTGTTTTTT
TRBV11-2	TRBJ2-7	13	-	-	CASSLDWGDEQYF	TGTGCCAGCAGCTTAGATTGGGGAGACGAGCAGTACTTC
TRBV28	TRBJ2-7	14	TRBD2	-	CASSGLAGVNEQYF	TGTGCCAGCAGCGGACTGGCGGGGGTCAACGAGCAGTACTTC
TRBV6-5	TRBJ1-1	13	-	-	CASSWTSNTEAFF	TGTGCCAGCAGCTGGACATCGAACACTGAAGCTTTCTTT
TRBV5-5	TRBJ2-1	15	TRBD1	-	CASSLNWDRVLEQFF	TGTGCCAGCAGCTTGAATTGGGACAGGGTACTTGAGCAGTTCTTC
TRBV11-2	TRBJ2-5	16	-	few	CASSASEWTTGETQYF	TGTGCCAGCAGCGCAAGCGAGTGGACTACTGGGGAGACCCAGTACTTC
TRBV18	TRBJ2-5	14	TRBD1	-	CASSRGQLQETQYF	TGTGCCAGCTCACGGGGACAGCTCCAAGAGACCCAGTACTTC
TRBV7-9	TRBJ2-1	13	-	few	CASSLARDNEQFF	TGTGCCAGCAGCTTAGCGCGGGACAATGAGCAGTTCTTC
TRBV5-1	TRBJ2-5	16	TRBD1	-	CASSLNPTGQGGTQYF	TGCGCCAGCAGCCTAAACCCAACCGGACAGGGAGGGACCCAGTACTTC
TRBV5-1	TRBJ2-7	16	TRBD2	-	CASSLAGGGFFDEQYF	TGCGCCAGCAGCTTGGCCGGCGGGGGGTTTTTCGACGAGCAGTACTTC
TRBV7-2	TRBJ1-4	15	-	-	CASSLGGATGDKLFF	TGTGCCAGCAGCTTAGGGGGCGCCACGGGCGATAAACTGTTTTTT
TRBV7-9	TRBJ2-6	19	TRBD1	-	CASSTSDRDRGTGANVLTF	TGTGCCAGCAGCACAAGCGACCGGGACAGGGGAACTGGGGCCAACGTCCTGACTTTC
TRBV6-5	TRBJ2-2	14	-	-	CASRSTAAAGELFF	TGTGCCAGCAGGAGCACAGCGGCGGCCGGGGAGCTGTTTTTT
TRBV7-2	TRBJ1-4	15	-	few	CASSSQGSGGEKLFF	TGTGCCAGCAGCTCCCAGGGCTCGGGAGGTGAAAAACTGTTTTTT
TRBV21-1	TRBJ1-5	15	-	-	CASWEAGGNQKPQHF	TGTGCCAGCTGGGAGGCAGGGGGAAATCAGAAGCCCCAGCATTTT
TRBV28	TRBJ1-2	16	-	-	CASSRPQGFYDYGYTF	TGTGCCAGCAGTCGCCCACAGGGATTCTATGACTATGGCTACACCTTC
TRBV7-6	TRBJ2-3	18	-	-	CASSLGRFAAGSTDTQYF	TGTGCCAGCAGCTTAGGTCGGTTTGCAGCGGGCAGCACAGATACGCAGTATTTT
TRBV7-3	TRBJ1-3	15	-	-	CASSSTGLGGNTIYF	TGTGCCAGCAGCTCCACAGGGCTGGGAGGAAACACCATATATTTT
TRBV18	TRBJ1-4	14	TRBD1	-	CASSPQGQGEKLFF	TGTGCCAGCTCACCACAGGGACAGGGAGAAAAACTGTTTTTT
TRBV5-6	TRBJ1-6	15	-	-	CASSLPGSGNSPLHF	TGTGCCAGCTCCCTCCCGGGGTCGGGGAATTCACCCCTCCACTTT
TRBV7-2	TRBJ1-6	16	-	-	CASSFRQSSYNSPLHF	TGTGCCAGCAGCTTCAGACAGAGCTCCTATAATTCACCCCTCCACTTT
TRBV11-3	TRBJ2-1	15	TRBD2	-	CASSSGTTNGDEQFF	TGTGCCAGCAGCTCCGGGACTACCAATGGGGATGAGCAGTTCTTC
TRBV18	TRBJ1-2	14	-	-	CASSPISGNYGYTF	TGTGCCAGCTCACCAATCTCAGGAAATTATGGCTACACCTTC
TRBV7-8	TRBJ1-2	13	TRBD1	-	CASSIGNRGRYTF	TGTGCCAGCAGCATAGGTAACAGGGGACGCTACACCTTC
TRBV5-1	TRBJ2-7	15	TRBD1	few	CASSYQPGQTYEQYF	TGCGCCAGCAGCTACCAGCCGGGACAGACCTACGAGCAGTACTTC
TRBV11-2	TRBJ2-3	15	TRBD2	-	CASSPWTSGGETQYF	TGTGCCAGCAGCCCCTGGACTAGCGGGGGCGAAACGCAGTATTTT